The table lists the clone carrying this T cell receptor (beta chain) with a few counts. The data belong to a study of T cell changes during pregnancy in multiple sclerosis. Between the trimmed V and J ends, which lost 1 base and 6 bases, there was a span of 9 bases. The CDR3 totals 13 residues. Germline V CDR1 and CDR2: LNHDA, SQIVND (reference sequence). The assay was immunoSEQ multiplex PCR, and TCRdb's table has in-frame clones only and misses some. The table lists around 35,000 clones, about nine tenths of them singletons. V is TRBV19 and J is TRBJ1-1; D remains ambiguous. The clonotype comes from a female donor with multiple sclerosis, enrolled in a pregnancy study. The sequenced sample was CD8+ T cells from peripheral blood mononuclear cells, obtained before pregnancy. DNA of the CDR3: TGTGCCAGTAGTATAGGGGCTATGTCTGAAGCTTTCTTT. It yields the protein CASSIGAMSEAFF.